These T cell receptor beta chains were read from a single sample in a study of shared clonotypes between healthy human individuals. The protocol was immunoSEQ multiplex PCR, while the TCRdb copy is restricted to in-frame clones and leaves out a portion. The data contain about 980,000 clones, approximately 76% of them singletons. The specimen was memory CD4+ T cells sorted from blood. Receptor source: a man aged 18 to 30 in good health. CDR3s include the opening cysteine and the closing phenylalanine or tryptophan. The order of the fields is clone size, D gene, V gene, J gene, CDR3 protein, CDR3 DNA. A D gene is named only where the DNA matches it firmly. Size values are once, few and many counts, or a class for expanded clones, and some rows have none.

size: -; D: -; V: TRBV12-5; J: TRBJ2-7; CDR3: CASGLGTPSSYEQYF; DNA: TGTGCTAGTGGTTTGGGGACACCTTCCTCCTACGAGCAGTACTTC
size: -; D: TRBD1; V: TRBV30; J: TRBJ2-3; CDR3: CAWLGQVLSTDTQYF; DNA: TGTGCCTGGCTAGGACAGGTCCTTAGCACAGATACGCAGTATTTT
size: -; D: -; V: TRBV4-1; J: TRBJ2-7; CDR3: CASSRGRNSYEQYF; DNA: TGCGCCAGCAGCCGGGGACGGAACTCCTACGAGCAGTACTTC
size: few; D: -; V: TRBV18; J: TRBJ2-5; CDR3: CASSQGFQETQYF; DNA: TGTGCCAGCTCGCAGGGATTCCAAGAGACCCAGTACTTC
size: -; D: TRBD1; V: TRBV6-5; J: TRBJ1-2; CDR3: CASSKGQGARDGYTF; DNA: TGTGCCAGCAGCAAGGGACAGGGGGCGCGGGATGGCTACACCTTC
size: -; D: TRBD1; V: TRBV5-3; J: TRBJ1-2; CDR3: CARSLGTGTGVFGGYTF; DNA: TGTGCCAGAAGCTTGGGGACCGGGACAGGGGTTTTCGGCGGCTACACCTTC
size: once; D: -; V: TRBV5-4; J: TRBJ2-1; CDR3: CASSFQGPKNNEQFF; DNA: TGTGCCAGCAGCTTTCAGGGACCAAAGAACAATGAGCAGTTCTTC
size: many; D: TRBD1; V: TRBV19; J: TRBJ1-5; CDR3: CASSQGAGQPQHF; DNA: TGTGCCAGTAGTCAGGGGGCAGGTCAGCCCCAGCATTTT
size: -; D: -; V: TRBV30; J: TRBJ1-2; CDR3: CAWSPSGGGGYTF; DNA: TGTGCCTGGAGTCCTAGCGGGGGCGGTGGCTACACCTTC
size: -; D: -; V: TRBV5-1; J: TRBJ2-7; CDR3: CASSPMSSRYEQYF; DNA: TGCGCCAGCAGCCCAATGTCTAGCCGCTACGAGCAGTACTTC
size: -; D: -; V: TRBV29-1; J: TRBJ2-5; CDR3: CSVEERRGTQYF; DNA: TGCAGCGTTGAAGAGCGCCGGGGGACCCAGTACTTC
size: -; D: TRBD2; V: TRBV6-6; J: TRBJ2-4; CDR3: CASSNIAGVGKNIQYF; DNA: TGTGCCAGCAGTAATATAGCGGGAGTAGGCAAAAACATTCAGTACTTC
size: -; D: -; V: TRBV5-6; J: TRBJ2-1; CDR3: CASSSLTGPYNEQFF; DNA: TGTGCCAGCAGCTCCCTGACAGGTCCCTACAATGAGCAGTTCTTC
size: -; D: -; V: TRBV5-1; J: TRBJ1-4; CDR3: CASSPGWGTNEKLFF; DNA: TGCGCCAGCAGCCCGGGATGGGGTACTAATGAAAAACTGTTTTTT
size: once; D: -; V: TRBV10-3; J: TRBJ2-7; CDR3: CAIRMTLTYEQYF; DNA: TGTGCCATCAGAATGACGCTTACCTACGAGCAGTACTTC
size: -; D: -; V: TRBV6-1; J: TRBJ1-5; CDR3: CASSEATGPQPQHF; DNA: TGTGCCAGCAGTGAAGCAACAGGCCCTCAGCCCCAGCATTTT
size: -; D: -; V: TRBV6-6; J: TRBJ1-2; CDR3: CASRSRGSGYGYTF; DNA: TGTGCCAGCAGATCTCGGGGCTCAGGCTATGGCTACACCTTC
size: -; D: -; V: TRBV5-1; J: TRBJ2-5; CDR3: CASSFTVGRETQYF; DNA: TGCGCCAGCAGCTTTACGGTGGGTCGAGAGACCCAGTACTTC
size: -; D: TRBD1; V: TRBV27; J: TRBJ1-2; CDR3: CASSSFGQGGMGNYGYTF; DNA: TGTGCCAGCAGTTCCTTCGGACAGGGAGGAATGGGTAACTATGGCTACACCTTC
size: -; D: TRBD1; V: TRBV7-8; J: TRBJ1-1; CDR3: CASSIGTAGINTEAFF; DNA: TGTGCCAGCAGCATAGGGACAGCCGGAATTAACACTGAAGCTTTCTTT
size: once; D: TRBD1; V: TRBV18; J: TRBJ2-3; CDR3: CASSLGQGPTDTQYF; DNA: TGTGCCAGCTCACTCGGACAGGGCCCCACAGATACGCAGTATTTT
size: -; D: TRBD1; V: TRBV6-6; J: TRBJ1-5; CDR3: CASRRDRDQPQHF; DNA: TGTGCCAGCAGGCGGGACAGGGATCAGCCCCAGCATTTT
size: -; D: -; V: TRBV28; J: TRBJ2-1; CDR3: CASSYRYNEQFF; DNA: TGTGCCAGCAGTTACCGATACAATGAGCAGTTCTTC
size: -; D: TRBD2; V: TRBV6-1; J: TRBJ2-1; CDR3: CASSELAGVYNEQFF; DNA: TGTGCCAGCAGTGAATTAGCGGGAGTCTACAATGAGCAGTTCTTC
size: -; D: TRBD2; V: TRBV4-2; J: TRBJ2-7; CDR3: CASSQGLAVGYEQYF; DNA: TGTGCCAGCAGCCAGGGACTAGCTGTGGGCTACGAGCAGTACTTC
size: -; D: -; V: TRBV25-1; J: TRBJ1-2; CDR3: CASSTGFNGYTF; DNA: TGTGCCAGCAGTACAGGGTTTAATGGCTACACCTTC
size: once; D: -; V: TRBV19; J: TRBJ2-1; CDR3: CASSIGGLANNEQFF; DNA: TGTGCCAGTAGTATAGGTGGCCTCGCGAACAATGAGCAGTTCTTC
size: -; D: -; V: TRBV6-5; J: TRBJ2-2; CDR3: CASRIDSRNTGELFF; DNA: TGTGCCAGCAGAATTGACTCGCGGAACACCGGGGAGCTGTTTTTT
size: few; D: -; V: TRBV6-1; J: TRBJ1-5; CDR3: CATSAGGNQPQHF; DNA: TGTGCCACCAGTGCAGGTGGCAATCAGCCCCAGCATTTT
size: -; D: TRBD2; V: TRBV4-1; J: TRBJ2-5; CDR3: CASRPGTSGGETQYF; DNA: TGCGCCAGCAGACCCGGGACTAGCGGGGGAGAGACCCAGTACTTC
size: -; D: TRBD1; V: TRBV29-1; J: TRBJ2-5; CDR3: CSVEQGAQETQYF; DNA: TGCAGCGTGGAACAGGGGGCGCAGGAGACCCAGTACTTC
size: -; D: -; V: TRBV5-1; J: TRBJ2-2; CDR3: CASSFTTGELFF; DNA: TGCGCCAGCAGCTTTACAACCGGGGAGCTGTTTTTT
size: few; D: -; V: TRBV14; J: TRBJ2-1; CDR3: CASSQGRVPPYNEQFF; DNA: TGTGCCAGCAGCCAAGGTCGGGTACCCCCCTACAATGAGCAGTTCTTC
size: -; D: TRBD2; V: TRBV2; J: TRBJ2-1; CDR3: CASSEGGTSGRYGQFF; DNA: TGTGCCAGCAGTGAAGGGGGGACTAGCGGGAGATACGGGCAGTTCTTC
size: once; D: -; V: TRBV7-2; J: TRBJ1-6; CDR3: CASSLGSGDGGNSPLHF; DNA: TGTGCCAGCAGCTTAGGTTCGGGGGACGGCGGAAATTCACCCCTCCACTTT
size: -; D: TRBD1; V: TRBV5-4; J: TRBJ2-5; CDR3: CASSRDSQETQYF; DNA: TGTGCCAGCAGCAGGGACAGCCAAGAGACCCAGTACTTC
size: -; D: -; V: TRBV10-1; J: TRBJ1-4; CDR3: CASSDLQGGGNEKLFF; DNA: TGCGCCAGCAGTGATTTACAGGGAGGAGGAAATGAAAAACTGTTTTTT
size: few; D: TRBD1; V: TRBV5-1; J: TRBJ1-2; CDR3: CASSPTGWEGYTF; DNA: TGCGCCAGCAGCCCGACAGGGTGGGAGGGCTACACCTTC
size: -; D: TRBD2; V: TRBV18; J: TRBJ2-1; CDR3: CASSLEPGLAFRSYNEQFF; DNA: TGTGCCAGCTCACTTGAACCGGGACTAGCTTTTAGATCCTACAATGAGCAGTTCTTC
size: -; D: -; V: TRBV19; J: TRBJ2-2; CDR3: CASSPRQNTGELFF; DNA: TGTGCCAGTAGTCCCCGGCAGAACACCGGGGAGCTGTTTTTT
size: -; D: TRBD1; V: TRBV28; J: TRBJ1-2; CDR3: CASSLGQIFYGYTF; DNA: TGTGCCAGCAGTTTGGGACAGATCTTCTATGGCTACACCTTC
size: -; D: -; V: TRBV18; J: TRBJ2-7; CDR3: CASSKTDSYEQYF; DNA: TGTGCCAGCTCAAAGACCGATTCCTACGAGCAGTACTTC
size: -; D: TRBD1; V: TRBV19; J: TRBJ1-1; CDR3: CATTGGLNTEAFF; DNA: TGTGCCACGACAGGGGGCCTGAACACTGAAGCTTTCTTT
size: -; D: TRBD1; V: TRBV6-4; J: TRBJ1-1; CDR3: CASRPTGGTEAFF; DNA: TGTGCCAGCAGGCCGACAGGGGGTACTGAAGCTTTCTTT
size: -; D: -; V: TRBV6-9; J: TRBJ1-5; CDR3: CASRGPTRRNGNQPQHF; DNA: TGTGCCAGCAGGGGCCCAACCCGTCGGAATGGCAATCAGCCCCAGCATTTT
size: -; D: TRBD1; V: TRBV2; J: TRBJ2-5; CDR3: CASTRDRVGETQYF; DNA: TGTGCCAGCACTCGGGACAGGGTAGGAGAGACCCAGTACTTC
size: -; D: -; V: TRBV7-9; J: TRBJ2-3; CDR3: CASSPRGPTTDTQYF; DNA: TGTGCCAGCAGCCCCAGGGGCCCTACCACAGATACGCAGTATTTT
size: -; D: -; V: TRBV6-5; J: TRBJ2-2; CDR3: CASSYQSGATGELFF; DNA: TGTGCCAGCAGTTACCAATCAGGGGCAACGGGGGAGCTGTTTTTT
size: -; D: TRBD1; V: TRBV18; J: TRBJ1-4; CDR3: CASSPPRTGAEKLFF; DNA: TGTGCCAGCTCACCCCCCAGGACAGGGGCTGAAAAACTGTTTTTT
size: -; D: -; V: TRBV4-2; J: TRBJ1-3; CDR3: CASSQGRGGLGNTIYF; DNA: TGTGCCAGCAGCCAAGGGAGGGGGGGGCTTGGAAACACCATATATTTT
size: -; D: -; V: TRBV29-1; J: TRBJ2-7; CDR3: CSGEMRSEQYF; DNA: TGCAGCGGGGAGATGAGGAGCGAGCAGTACTTC
size: once; D: -; V: TRBV10-3; J: TRBJ1-2; CDR3: CAISESGGWDGYTF; DNA: TGTGCCATCAGTGAGTCCGGCGGGTGGGATGGCTACACCTTC
size: -; D: -; V: TRBV5-1; J: TRBJ1-3; CDR3: CASRQGVSGNTIYF; DNA: TGCGCCAGCAGGCAAGGGGTTTCTGGAAACACCATATATTTT
size: once; D: TRBD2; V: TRBV4-1; J: TRBJ2-2; CDR3: CASSPHSGRSPYGGELFF; DNA: TGCGCCAGCAGCCCACATAGCGGGAGAAGCCCCTATGGCGGGGAGCTGTTTTTT
size: -; D: -; V: TRBV9; J: TRBJ2-3; CDR3: CASSPSVSGRSSSTDTQYF; DNA: TGTGCCAGCAGCCCGTCGGTCAGCGGCCGATCCTCTAGCACAGATACGCAGTATTTT
size: -; D: TRBD1; V: TRBV27; J: TRBJ2-3; CDR3: CASSPPMGQGVQYF; DNA: TGTGCCAGCAGTCCCCCGATGGGACAGGGGGTACAGTATTTT
size: -; D: -; V: TRBV29-1; J: TRBJ2-7; CDR3: CSAEAGQSYEQYF; DNA: TGCAGCGCCGAGGCCGGACAGTCCTACGAGCAGTACTTC
size: -; D: -; V: TRBV7-2; J: TRBJ1-1; CDR3: CASSLRLMNTEAFF; DNA: TGTGCCAGCAGCTTACGCCTCATGAACACTGAAGCTTTCTTT
size: -; D: TRBD1; V: TRBV9; J: TRBJ2-1; CDR3: CASSRRDRDPYNEQFF; DNA: TGTGCCAGCAGCCGGCGGGACAGGGACCCATACAATGAGCAGTTCTTC